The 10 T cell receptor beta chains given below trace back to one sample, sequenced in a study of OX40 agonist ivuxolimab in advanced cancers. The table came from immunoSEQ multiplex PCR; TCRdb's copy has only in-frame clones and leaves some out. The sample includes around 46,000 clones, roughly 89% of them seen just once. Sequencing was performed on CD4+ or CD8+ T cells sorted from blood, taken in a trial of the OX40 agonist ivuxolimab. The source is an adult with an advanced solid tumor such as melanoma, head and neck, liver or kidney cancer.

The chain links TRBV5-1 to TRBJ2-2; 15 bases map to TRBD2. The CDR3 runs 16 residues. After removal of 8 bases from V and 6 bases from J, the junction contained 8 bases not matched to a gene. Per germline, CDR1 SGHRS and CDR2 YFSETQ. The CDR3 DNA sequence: TGCGCCAGGAGGACTAGCGGGGGGGCTGGTCCCGGGGAGCTGTTTTTT. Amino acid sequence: CARRTSGGAGPGELFF.

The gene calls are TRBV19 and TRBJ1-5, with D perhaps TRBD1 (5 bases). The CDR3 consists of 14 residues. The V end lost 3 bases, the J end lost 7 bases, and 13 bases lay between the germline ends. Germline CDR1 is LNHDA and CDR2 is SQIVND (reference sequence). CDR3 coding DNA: TGTGCCAGTAGTATGGGATTAGGGACCCAGCCCCAGCATTTT. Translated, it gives CASSMGLGTQPQHF.

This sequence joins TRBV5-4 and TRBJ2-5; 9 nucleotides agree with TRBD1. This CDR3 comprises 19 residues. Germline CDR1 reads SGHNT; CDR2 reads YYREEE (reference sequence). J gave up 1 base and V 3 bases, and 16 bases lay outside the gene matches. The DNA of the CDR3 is TGTGCCAGCAGCTCCGGATGGGACAGGGTCCTTTCAGCCCAAGAGACCCAGTACTTC. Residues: CASSSGWDRVLSAQETQYF. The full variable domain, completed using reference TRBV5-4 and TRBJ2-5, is ETGVTQSPTHLIKTRGQQVTLRCSSQSGHNTVSWYQQALGQGPQFIFQYYREEENGRGNFPPRFSGLQFPNYSSELNVNALELDDSALYLCASSSGWDRVLSAQETQYFGPGTRLLVL.

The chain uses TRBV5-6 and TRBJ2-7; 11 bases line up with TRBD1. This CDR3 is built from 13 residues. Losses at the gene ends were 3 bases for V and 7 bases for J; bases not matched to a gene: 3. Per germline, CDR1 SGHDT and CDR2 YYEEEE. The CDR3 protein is CASSSGTGGEQYF. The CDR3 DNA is TGTGCCAGCAGCTCGGGGACAGGGGGGGAGCAGTACTTC.

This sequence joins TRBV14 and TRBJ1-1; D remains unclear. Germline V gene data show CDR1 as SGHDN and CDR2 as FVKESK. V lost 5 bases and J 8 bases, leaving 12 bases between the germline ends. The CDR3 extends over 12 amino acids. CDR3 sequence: CASSARVQEAFF. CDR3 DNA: TGTGCCAGCAGCGCCCGGGTCCAGGAAGCTTTCTTT.

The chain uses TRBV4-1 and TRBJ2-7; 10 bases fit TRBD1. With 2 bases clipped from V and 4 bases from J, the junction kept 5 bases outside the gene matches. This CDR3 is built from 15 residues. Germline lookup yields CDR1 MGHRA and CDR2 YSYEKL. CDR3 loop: CASSQPGQGSYEQYF. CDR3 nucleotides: TGCGCCAGCAGCCAACCGGGACAGGGGTCTTACGAGCAGTACTTC.

The CDR3 nucleotides read TGTGCCAGCAGCTGGGGCAGGGGAAATACTGAAGCTTTCTTT. This encodes CASSWGRGNTEAFF. The chain links TRBV6-1 to TRBJ1-1, with TRBD1 as a possible D gene (6 bases). The germline V gene has CDR1 MNHNS and CDR2 SASEGT. The V end was cut by 6 bases, the J end by 5 bases, with 16 bases between. The CDR3 has 14 amino acids.

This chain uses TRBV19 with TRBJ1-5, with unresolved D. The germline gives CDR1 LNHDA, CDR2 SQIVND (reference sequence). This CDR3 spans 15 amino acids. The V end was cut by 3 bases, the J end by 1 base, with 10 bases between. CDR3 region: CASSMGFRSNQPQHF. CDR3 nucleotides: TGTGCCAGTAGTATGGGGTTCCGAAGCAATCAGCCCCAGCATTTT.

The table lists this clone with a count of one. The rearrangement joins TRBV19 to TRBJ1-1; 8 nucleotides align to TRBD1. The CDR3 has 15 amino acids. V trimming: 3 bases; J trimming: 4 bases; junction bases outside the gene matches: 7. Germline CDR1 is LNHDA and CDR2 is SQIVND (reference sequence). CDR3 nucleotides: TGTGCCAGTAGTATCTCGGACAGGGTGGGCACTGAAGCTTTCTTT. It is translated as CASSISDRVGTEAFF. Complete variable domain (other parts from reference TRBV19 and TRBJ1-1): DGGITQSPKYLFRKEGQNVTLSCEQNLNHDAMYWYRQDPGQGLRLIYYSQIVNDFQKGDIAEGYSVSREKKESFPLTVTSAQKNPTAFYLCASSISDRVGTEAFFGQGTRLTVV.

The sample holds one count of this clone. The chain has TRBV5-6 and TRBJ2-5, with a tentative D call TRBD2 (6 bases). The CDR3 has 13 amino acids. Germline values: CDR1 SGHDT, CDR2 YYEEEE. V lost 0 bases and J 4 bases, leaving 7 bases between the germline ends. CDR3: CASSLGRGETQYF. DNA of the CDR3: TGTGCCAGCAGCTTGGGGCGGGGAGAGACCCAGTACTTC.